This record looks at one T cell receptor (beta chain) sequence and its context. The sample belongs to a study of cytomegalovirus exposure and HLA in healthy donors. V was clipped by 4 bases and J by 1 base, with 8 bases between them. Germline CDR1 SGHRS, CDR2 YFSETQ. The CDR3 has 13 residues. Vbeta (60) and Jbeta (13) primers were used in the PCR. Here immunoSEQ multiplex PCR was the method, and the copy in TCRdb shows in-frame clones only, minus some. The data hold about 140,000 clones, with 80% to 85% observed a single time. The source material was PBMCs. The chain employs TRBV5-1 and TRBJ2-5, with D uncertain. This receptor was obtained from a boy between 2 and 10 years old in good health and CMV-seronegative. CDR3 coding DNA: TGCGCCAGCAGCGTTGGGCTCCAAGAGACCCAGTACTTC. It translates to CASSVGLQETQYF.